This record covers a single T cell receptor (beta chain). The sample comes from a study of blood T cell repertoires in COVID-19. Study background: In each case, the material was cDNA or gDNA derived from T cells, B-cell-depleted T cells, or PBMCs.

V trimming: 7 bases; J trimming: 6 bases; junction bases outside the gene matches: 10. CDR3 size: 15 residues. The germline V gene has CDR1 SGHRS and CDR2 YFSETQ. TCRdb keeps only in-frame clones here, not all; method: immunoSEQ multiplex PCR. The data hold 70,000 to 95,000 clones, with around four fifths observed a single time. The source material was peripheral blood. The sequence came from a woman in her 70s with active or convalescent COVID-19. V gene TRBV5-1 combines with J gene TRBJ2-1; TRBD1 matches at 10 bases. DNA for the CDR3: TGCGCCAGCGGCCCCAGACAGGGGGCAGGCAATGAGCAGTTCTTC. This encodes CASGPRQGAGNEQFF.